Listed here are 10 T cell receptor beta chains from one sample, sequenced in a study of spatial heterogeneity in lung cancer. Their specific antigens are unknown. Study results and caveats: Counts that tracked tumor mutation counts were those of expanded intratumoral alpha and beta TCRs.

From the 5' RACE reads, TCRdb called clonotypes with MiXCR, one entry per CDR3 protein. The data contain 13,000 or so distinct CDR3 sequences, about 5% of them singletons. Time point denoted: sample taken at primary tumor resection. Sequenced material: lung tumor tissue, taken at surgery. The receptor source for this set is a female donor with early-stage non-small cell lung cancer.

This clonotype was observed many times. The J gene is TRBJ2-7, the V gene TRBV5-4; D is undetermined. CDR3 length equals 12 residues. Germline V gene data show CDR1 as SGHNT and CDR2 as YYREEE (reference sequence). Trimming removed 0 bases from V and 2 bases from J, with 3 bases in between. The CDR3: CASSLEAYEQYF. In DNA form, the CDR3 reads TGTGCCAGCAGCTTGGAGGCCTACGAGCAGTACTTC.

This clonotype has a count of ten or more. The chain uses TRBV7-9 and TRBJ1-2; 7 bases line up with TRBD1. The J segment lost 8 bases and the V segment lost 1 base, leaving 13 bases of the junction unmatched. CDR1 is SEHNR and CDR2 is FQNEAQ in the germline V gene (reference sequence). The CDR3 runs 16 residues. Here the CDR3 reads CASSLVGGARSLGYTF. Here the CDR3 DNA reads TGTGCCAGCAGCTTAGTAGGGGGCGCCCGCAGTTTGGGCTACACCTTC.

This clonotype was recorded many times. CDR3 sequence: CSVELQTEFQETQYF. CDR3 sequence (DNA): TGCAGTGTTGAGCTACAGACAGAGTTCCAAGAGACCCAGTACTTC. The chain carries TRBV20-1 and TRBJ2-5; possible D gene TRBD1, 5 bases. Per germline, CDR1 DFQATT and CDR2 SNEGSKA (reference sequence). The V and J ends lost 7 bases and 1 base respectively, with 19 bases between them. CDR3 length: 15 residues.

This clonotype has a count of ten or more. The gene calls are TRBV12-3 or TRBV12-4 and TRBJ2-7; D may correspond to TRBD1 or TRBD2 (7 bases each). The CDR3 is 15 amino acids. The V end lost 4 bases, the J end lost 0 bases, and 13 bases lay between the germline ends. The CDR3 reads CASSSQGGSSYEQYF. The CDR3 bases are TGTGCCAGCAGTTCCCAGGGGGGGAGCTCCTACGAGCAGTACTTC.

This clonotype was detected many times. The genes are TRBV6-5 and TRBJ1-3; TRBD1 is a possible D gene (6 bases). The germline gives CDR1 MNHEY, CDR2 SVGAGI. This CDR3 spans 14 amino acids. V lost 5 bases and J lost 5, with 13 bases in between. Here the CDR3 reads CASSISGGRNTIYF. In nucleotides, the CDR3 is TGTGCCAGCAGTATTAGCGGGGGCAGAAACACCATATATTTT.

This clonotype was observed many times. This chain joins TRBV29-1 and TRBJ2-1, with TRBD1 matching over 7 bases. The CDR3 contains 18 residues. Trimming removed 5 bases from V and 5 bases from J; junction bases left unmatched: 21. Germline-derived CDR1 and CDR2 are SQVTM and ANQGSEA. The CDR3 sequence is CSVHLYHPQGSDNNEQFF. The CDR3 region has the DNA TGCAGCGTTCACCTGTACCATCCACAGGGGTCCGACAACAATGAGCAGTTCTTC.

This clonotype was found a few times. A read error may be the cause here, since a much bigger clone is one base away. The chain uses TRBV6-6 and TRBJ2-7; possibly TRBD1 for D (5 bases). The V end lost 2 bases, the J end lost 4 bases, and 9 bases lay between the germline ends. CDR3 length: 13 residues. Germline values: CDR1 MNHNY, CDR2 SVGAGI (reference sequence). In nucleotides, the CDR3 is TGTGCCAGCAGTTACGGGGCGTTTTACGAGCAGTACTTC. This sequence encodes CASSYGAFYEQYF.

The table lists this clonotype with many counts. The chain is built from TRBV9 and TRBJ2-7, with 7 bases matching TRBD1. Germline trimming cut 0 bases from V and 2 bases from J; bases unmatched to any gene: 5. The CDR3 is made up of 15 amino acids. Looked up from germline, CDR1 is SGDLS and CDR2 is YYNGEE. In nucleotides, the CDR3 is TGTGCCAGCAGCGTAGGGGGACAGCTGACCTACGAGCAGTACTTC. It specifies CASSVGGQLTYEQYF.

This clonotype was seen at least ten times. The rearrangement links TRBV15 to TRBJ1-1; 8 nucleotides line up with TRBD1. Trimming took 0 bases from V and 1 from J; bases not matched to a gene: 10. The length of the CDR3 is 18 residues. From germline, CDR1 is LNHNV and CDR2 YYDKDF (reference sequence). In DNA form, the CDR3 reads TGTGCCACCAGCAGAGAAGGACAGGGAGCAGGCGGGAACACTGAAGCTTTCTTT. Translation: CATSREGQGAGGNTEAFF.

This clonotype was seen repeatedly, ten times or more. This chain links TRBV7-3 with TRBJ2-5; D is perhaps TRBD1 (6 bases). The V gene lost 3 bases and the J gene lost 4 bases, with 9 bases spanning the gap. Germline loops: CDR1 SGHTA, CDR2 FQGTGA. The CDR3 consists of 13 residues. The CDR3 coding sequence is TGTGCCAGCAGCTTCACAGGGAGAGAGACCCAGTACTTC. This codes for CASSFTGRETQYF.